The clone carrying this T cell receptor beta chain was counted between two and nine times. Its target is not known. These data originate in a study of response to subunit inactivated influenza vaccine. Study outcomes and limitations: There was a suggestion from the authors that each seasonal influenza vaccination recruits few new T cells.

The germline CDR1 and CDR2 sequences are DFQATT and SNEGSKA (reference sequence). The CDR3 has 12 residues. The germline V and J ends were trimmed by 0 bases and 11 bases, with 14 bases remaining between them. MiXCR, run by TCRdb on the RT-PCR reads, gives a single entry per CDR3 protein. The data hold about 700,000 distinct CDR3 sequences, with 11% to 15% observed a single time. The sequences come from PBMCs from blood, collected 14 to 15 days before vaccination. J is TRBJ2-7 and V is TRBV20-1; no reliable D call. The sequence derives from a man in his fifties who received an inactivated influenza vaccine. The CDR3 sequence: CSARDPLRAEYF. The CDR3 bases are TGCAGTGCTAGAGATCCCCTACGGGCCGAGTACTTC.